This entry is about one T cell receptor (beta chain). This record belongs to a study of blood T cell repertoires in COVID-19. The V gene end was trimmed by 7 bases and the J gene end by 0 bases; junction bases not matched to a gene: 6. This CDR3 has 15 residues. Germline CDR1 is LNHDA and CDR2 is SQIVND (reference sequence). Repertoires were generated with immunoSEQ multiplex PCR, while TCRdb's copy carries only in-frame clones and drops some. This table holds hundreds of thousands of clones, under 90% found once. The genes are TRBV19 and TRBJ1-5; 7 nucleotides align to TRBD1. What was sequenced was PBMCs or T cells enriched from blood (not recorded which). The origin of this receptor is a woman aged 45-65 years who had been exposed to COVID-19. CDR3 DNA sequence: TGTGCCAGTATGCCGGGACAGCATAGCAATCAGCCCCAGCATTTT. This sequence encodes CASMPGQHSNQPQHF.